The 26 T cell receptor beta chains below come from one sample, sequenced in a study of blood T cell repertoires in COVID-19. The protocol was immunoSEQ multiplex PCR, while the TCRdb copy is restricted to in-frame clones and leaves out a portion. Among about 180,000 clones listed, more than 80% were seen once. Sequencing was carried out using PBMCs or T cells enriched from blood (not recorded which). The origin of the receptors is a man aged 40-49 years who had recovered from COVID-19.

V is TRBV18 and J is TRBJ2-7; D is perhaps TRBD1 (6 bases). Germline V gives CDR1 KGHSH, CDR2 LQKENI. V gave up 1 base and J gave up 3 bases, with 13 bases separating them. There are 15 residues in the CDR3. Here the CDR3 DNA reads TGTGCCAGCTCACCACGAGGACAGAGGTTCTACGAGCAGTACTTC. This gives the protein CASSPRGQRFYEQYF.

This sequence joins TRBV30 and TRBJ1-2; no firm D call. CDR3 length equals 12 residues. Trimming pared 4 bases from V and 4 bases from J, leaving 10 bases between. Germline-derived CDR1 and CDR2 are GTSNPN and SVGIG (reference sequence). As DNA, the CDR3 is TGTGCCTGGAACCCTAACAGCTATGGCTACACCTTC. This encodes CAWNPNSYGYTF.

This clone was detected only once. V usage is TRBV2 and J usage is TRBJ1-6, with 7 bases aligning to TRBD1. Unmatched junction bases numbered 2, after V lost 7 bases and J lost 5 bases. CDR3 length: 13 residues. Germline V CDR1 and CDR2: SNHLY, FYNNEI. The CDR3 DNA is TGTGCCAGCAAAGACAGGGATAATTCACCCCTCCACTTT. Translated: CASKDRDNSPLHF.

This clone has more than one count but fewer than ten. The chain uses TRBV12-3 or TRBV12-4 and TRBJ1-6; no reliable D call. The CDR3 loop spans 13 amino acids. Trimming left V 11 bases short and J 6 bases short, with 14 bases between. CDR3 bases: TGTGCCTCTGGGCAAAGTCCTAATTCACCCCTCCACTTT. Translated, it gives CASGQSPNSPLHF.

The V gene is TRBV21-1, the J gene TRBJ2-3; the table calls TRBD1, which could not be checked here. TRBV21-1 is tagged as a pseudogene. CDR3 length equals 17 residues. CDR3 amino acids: CASSFCPTHRGKDTQYF. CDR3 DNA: TGTGCCAGCAGCTTCTGCCCTACCCACAGGGGTAAAGATACGCAGTATTTT.

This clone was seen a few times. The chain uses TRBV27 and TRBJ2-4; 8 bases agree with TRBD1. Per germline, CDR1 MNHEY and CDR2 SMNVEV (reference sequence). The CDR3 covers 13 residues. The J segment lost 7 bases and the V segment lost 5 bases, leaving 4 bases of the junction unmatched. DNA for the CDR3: TGTGCCAGCAGTACGACAGGGGCGAACATTCAGTACTTC. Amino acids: CASSTTGANIQYF.

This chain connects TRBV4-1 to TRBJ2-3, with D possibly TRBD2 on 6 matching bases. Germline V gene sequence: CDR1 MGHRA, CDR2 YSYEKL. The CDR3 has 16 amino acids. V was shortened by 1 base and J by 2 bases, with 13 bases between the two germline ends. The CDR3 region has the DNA TGCGCCAGCAGCCAAGGGCGCGGGGTACTCACAGATACGCAGTATTTT. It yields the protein CASSQGRGVLTDTQYF.

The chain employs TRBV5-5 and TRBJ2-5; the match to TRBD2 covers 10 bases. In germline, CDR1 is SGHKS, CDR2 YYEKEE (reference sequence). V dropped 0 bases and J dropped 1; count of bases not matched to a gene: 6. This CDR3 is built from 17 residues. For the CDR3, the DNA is TGTGCCAGCAGCTTGGCCCTAGCGGGGGCCGTCCAAGAGACCCAGTACTTC. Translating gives CASSLALAGAVQETQYF.

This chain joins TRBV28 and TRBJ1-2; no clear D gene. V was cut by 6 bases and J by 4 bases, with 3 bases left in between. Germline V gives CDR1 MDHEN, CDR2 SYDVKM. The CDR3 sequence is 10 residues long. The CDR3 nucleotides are TGTGCCAGCAGCCGCTATGGCTACACCTTC. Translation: CASSRYGYTF.

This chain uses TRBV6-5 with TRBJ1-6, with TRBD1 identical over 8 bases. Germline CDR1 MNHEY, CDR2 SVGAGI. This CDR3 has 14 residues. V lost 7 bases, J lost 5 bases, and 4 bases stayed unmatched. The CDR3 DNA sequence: TGTGCCAGCACCCTGGGACAGGATAATTCACCCCTCCACTTT. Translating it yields CASTLGQDNSPLHF.

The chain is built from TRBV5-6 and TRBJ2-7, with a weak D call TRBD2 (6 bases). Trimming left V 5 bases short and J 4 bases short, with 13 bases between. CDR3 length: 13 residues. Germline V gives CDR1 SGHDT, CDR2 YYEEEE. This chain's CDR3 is CASSFSGTYEQYF. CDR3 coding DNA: TGTGCCAGCAGTTTTTCCGGGACTTACGAGCAGTACTTC.

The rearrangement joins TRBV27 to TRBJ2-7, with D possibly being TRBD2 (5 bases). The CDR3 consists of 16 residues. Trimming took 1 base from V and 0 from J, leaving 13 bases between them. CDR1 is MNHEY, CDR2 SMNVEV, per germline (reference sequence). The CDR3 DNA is TGTGCCAGCAGTTTATTACCGGGGATCCCCTCCTACGAGCAGTACTTC. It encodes CASSLLPGIPSYEQYF.

In DNA form, the CDR3 reads TGTGCCAGCAGCTTGCAGTCCTCTGGAAACACCATATATTTT. Protein: CASSLQSSGNTIYF. This chain joins TRBV5-6 and TRBJ1-3; no reliable D call. Trimming left V 1 base short and J 0 bases short, with 5 bases between. The germline CDR1 and CDR2 sequences are SGHDT and YYEEEE. The length of the CDR3 is 14 residues. The complete variable domain, with remaining parts taken from reference TRBV5-6 and TRBJ1-3, reads DAGVTQSPTHLIKTRGQQVTLRCSPKSGHDTVSWYQQALGQGPQFIFQYYEEEERQRGNFPDRFSGHQFPNYSSELNVNALLLGDSALYLCASSLQSSGNTIYFGEGSWLTVV.

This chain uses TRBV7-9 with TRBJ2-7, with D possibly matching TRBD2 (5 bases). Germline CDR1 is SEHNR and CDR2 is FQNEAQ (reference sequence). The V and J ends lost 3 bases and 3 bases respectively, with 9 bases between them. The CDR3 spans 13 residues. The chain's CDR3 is CASSLTEVYEQYF. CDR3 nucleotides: TGTGCCAGCAGCTTGACGGAGGTCTACGAGCAGTACTTC.

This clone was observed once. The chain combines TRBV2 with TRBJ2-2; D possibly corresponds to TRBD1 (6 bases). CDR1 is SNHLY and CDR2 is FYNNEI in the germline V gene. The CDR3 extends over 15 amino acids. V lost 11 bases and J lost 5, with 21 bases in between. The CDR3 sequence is CAGCEGQGKTGELFF. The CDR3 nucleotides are TGTGCCGGATGTGAGGGGCAGGGGAAAACCGGGGAGCTGTTTTTT.

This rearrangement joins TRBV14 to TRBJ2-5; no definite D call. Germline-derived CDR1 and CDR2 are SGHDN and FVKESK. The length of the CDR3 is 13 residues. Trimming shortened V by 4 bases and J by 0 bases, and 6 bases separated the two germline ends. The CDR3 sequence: CASSRAYQETQYF. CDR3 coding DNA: TGTGCCAGCAGCCGTGCGTACCAAGAGACCCAGTACTTC.

CDR3 residues: CASSTGGNYGYTF. For the CDR3, the DNA is TGTGCCAGCAGTACAGGGGGCAACTATGGCTACACCTTC. The rearrangement links TRBV12-3 or TRBV12-4 to TRBJ1-2; 9 positions agree with TRBD1. V lost 5 bases to trimming and J lost 2 bases; unmatched junction nucleotides: 0. This CDR3 spans 13 amino acids.

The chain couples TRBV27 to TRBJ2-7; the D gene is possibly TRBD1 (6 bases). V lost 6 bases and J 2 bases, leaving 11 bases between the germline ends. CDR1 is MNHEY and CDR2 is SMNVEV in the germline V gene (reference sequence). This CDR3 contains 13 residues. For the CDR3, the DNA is TGTGCCAGCAGCCAAACAGGGCCCTACGAGCAGTACTTC. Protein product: CASSQTGPYEQYF.

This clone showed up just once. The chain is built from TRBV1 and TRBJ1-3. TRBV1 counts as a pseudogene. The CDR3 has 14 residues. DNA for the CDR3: TGCACCAGCAGCCAAGGGGTAATCGGAGACACCATATATTTT. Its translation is CTSSQGVIGDTIYF.

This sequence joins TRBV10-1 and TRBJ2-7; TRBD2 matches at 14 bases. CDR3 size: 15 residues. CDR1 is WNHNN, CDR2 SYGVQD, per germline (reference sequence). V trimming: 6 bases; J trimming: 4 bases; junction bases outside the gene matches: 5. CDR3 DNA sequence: TGCGCCAGCAGCGGGACTAGCGGGAGCAAATACGAGCAGTACTTC. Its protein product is CASSGTSGSKYEQYF.

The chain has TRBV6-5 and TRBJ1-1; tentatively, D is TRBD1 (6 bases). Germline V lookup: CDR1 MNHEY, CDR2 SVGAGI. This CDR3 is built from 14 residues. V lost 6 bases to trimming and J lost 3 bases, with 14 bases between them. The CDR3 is CASSLEYRDTEAFF. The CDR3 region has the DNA TGTGCCAGCAGCCTAGAGTACAGGGACACTGAAGCTTTCTTT.

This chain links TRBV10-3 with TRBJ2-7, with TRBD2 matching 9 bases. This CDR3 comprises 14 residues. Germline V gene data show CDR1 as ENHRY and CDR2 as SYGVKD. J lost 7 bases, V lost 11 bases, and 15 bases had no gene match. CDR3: CAVGAASGEGEQYF. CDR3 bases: TGTGCCGTCGGGGCGGCTAGCGGGGAAGGGGAGCAGTACTTC.

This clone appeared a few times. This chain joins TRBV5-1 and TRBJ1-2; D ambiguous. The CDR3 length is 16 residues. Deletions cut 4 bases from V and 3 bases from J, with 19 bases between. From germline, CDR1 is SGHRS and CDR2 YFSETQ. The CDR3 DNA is TGCGCCAGCAGCCGATACGGGGAGGGTAAAGACTATGGCTACACCTTC. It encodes CASSRYGEGKDYGYTF.

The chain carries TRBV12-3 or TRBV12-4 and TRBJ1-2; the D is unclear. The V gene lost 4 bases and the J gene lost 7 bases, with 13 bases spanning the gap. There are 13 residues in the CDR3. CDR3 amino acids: CASSSSDNLGYTF. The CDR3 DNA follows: TGTGCCAGCAGTTCCTCAGACAACCTTGGCTACACCTTC.

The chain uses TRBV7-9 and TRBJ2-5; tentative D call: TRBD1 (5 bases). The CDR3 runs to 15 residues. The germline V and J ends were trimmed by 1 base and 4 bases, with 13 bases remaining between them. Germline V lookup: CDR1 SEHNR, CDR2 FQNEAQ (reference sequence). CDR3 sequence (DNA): TGTGCCAGCAGCTTAGTAGGGGAAAGGGGAGAGACCCAGTACTTC. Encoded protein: CASSLVGERGETQYF.

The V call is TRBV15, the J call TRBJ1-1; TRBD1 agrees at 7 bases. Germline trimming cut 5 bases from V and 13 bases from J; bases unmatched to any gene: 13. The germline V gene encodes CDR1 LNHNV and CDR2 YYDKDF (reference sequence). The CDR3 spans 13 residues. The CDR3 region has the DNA TGTGCCACCAGCCCGGGACAGCTCGAGAATGTTTTCTTT. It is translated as CATSPGQLENVFF.